This T cell receptor beta chain appears in the sequencing data of a study of CXCR3-negative and CXCR3-positive naive CD8 T cells. About this clonotype: Its antigen is unidentified.

The study made its TRB cDNA libraries by 5' RACE, adding UMI labels. No DNA is given; TCRdb re-called the 5' RACE reads and lists each CDR3 protein once. In total, the table holds approximately 49,000 distinct CDR3 sequences. Overall study findings and caveats: Comparably high diversity was seen in both naive subsets, and much lower diversity in memory CD8+ cells. TRB CDR3 properties indicated TCR strength, while surface CD5 was similar across naive subsets.

CDR1 and CDR2 (germline): ENHRY, SYGVKD. The CDR3 contains 15 residues. The specimen sequenced was memory CD8+ T cells from blood. The sequence was collected from a human donor in good health. Some clones in this sample may be carry-over from other donors' samples. This chain uses TRBV10-3 with TRBJ2-3; TCRdb proposes TRBD1, but this gene call is untestable without DNA. CDR3 loop: CAITPGQDSTDTQYF.